This T cell receptor beta chain was documented in a study of T cell repertoires in cytomegalovirus infection. About the study: It was the public TCR beta signatures that indicated both CMV infection and matching HLA type.

TCRdb re-derived calls from the reads in MiXCR, one entry per CDR3 protein. The sample records more than 200,000 distinct CDR3 sequences, 9.1% being singletons. CDR1 is SEHNR, CDR2 FQNEAQ, per germline (reference sequence). Trimming pared 5 bases from V and 8 bases from J, leaving 9 bases between. The CDR3 runs 11 residues. Notes on the study in general: Dominant in the ex vivo response were TCR beta clonotypes restricted by HLA-C and specific for CMV.

This clonotype was seen more than once but under ten times. Antigen unknown. Sequenced material: PBMCs. This TCR was recovered from a human donor in good health (CMV status not recorded). Some clones in this sample may be carry-over from other donors' samples. The rearrangement joins TRBV7-9 to TRBJ1-1; no clear D gene. CDR3 loop: CASSPKIEAFF. In DNA, the CDR3 is TGTGCCAGCAGCCCAAAGATCGAAGCTTTCTTT.